These T cell receptor beta chains were read from a single sample in a study of PD-L1 blockade in urothelial cancer. Clones were sequenced by immunoSEQ multiplex PCR, and TCRdb holds only the in-frame ones, with some missing. The table has 43,000 or so clones, around 82% seen once. The material sequenced was PBMCs, taken around atezolizumab (anti-PD-L1) treatment. Receptor source: a man between 60 and 70 years old with urothelial cancer. Both conserved end residues are part of each CDR3. A D gene is named only where the DNA matches it firmly. Only part of the rows carry a size: once, few, many, or a class if the clone is expanded.

V gene: TRBV28
D gene: .
clone size: .
J gene: TRBJ2-3
CDR3 DNA: TGTGCCACCATGGAGCACAGGGGGGGGAGCACAGATACGCAGTATTTT
CDR3 protein: CATMEHRGGSTDTQYF

V gene: TRBV11-2
D gene: TRBD1
clone size: .
J gene: TRBJ1-1
CDR3 DNA: TGTGCCAGCAGCCTCCCGCGCGGGACAGGGGACGTCCCTTTCTTT
CDR3 protein: CASSLPRGTGDVPFF

V gene: TRBV10-3
D gene: .
clone size: .
J gene: TRBJ1-2
CDR3 DNA: TGTGCCATCAGTGAGTCGAGGCAGACGAACTATGGCTACACCTTC
CDR3 protein: CAISESRQTNYGYTF

V gene: TRBV5-6
D gene: TRBD1
clone size: few
J gene: TRBJ1-2
CDR3 DNA: TGTGCCAGCAGCTCGCAGGGGGGAAATGGCTACACCTTC
CDR3 protein: CASSSQGGNGYTF

V gene: TRBV19
D gene: .
clone size: .
J gene: TRBJ2-1
CDR3 DNA: TGTGCCAGTAGTCTGTCCTCCTACAATGAGCAGTTCTTC
CDR3 protein: CASSLSSYNEQFF

V gene: TRBV4-2
D gene: .
clone size: .
J gene: TRBJ2-7
CDR3 DNA: TGTGCCAGCAGCCAAGAGCTATCTTACGAGCAGTACTTC
CDR3 protein: CASSQELSYEQYF

V gene: TRBV19
D gene: TRBD1
clone size: .
J gene: TRBJ1-5
CDR3 DNA: TGTGCCAGTAGCCCCGAACAGGGGACTAGCAATCAGCCCCAGCATTTT
CDR3 protein: CASSPEQGTSNQPQHF

V gene: TRBV5-4
D gene: TRBD1
clone size: .
J gene: TRBJ2-3
CDR3 DNA: TGTGCCAGCAGCTTAGCCGGGACAGGGGTAGATACGCAGTATTTT
CDR3 protein: CASSLAGTGVDTQYF

V gene: TRBV15
D gene: TRBD1
clone size: .
J gene: TRBJ1-3
CDR3 DNA: TGTGCCACCAGCAGAGGTAGCGAGGGGGCGCGGGGAAACACCATATATTTT
CDR3 protein: CATSRGSEGARGNTIYF

V gene: TRBV5-4
D gene: .
clone size: .
J gene: TRBJ2-1
CDR3 DNA: TGTGCCAGCAGCACGAGTCGAGCGAATGAGCAGTTCTTC
CDR3 protein: CASSTSRANEQFF

V gene: TRBV27
D gene: TRBD2
clone size: .
J gene: TRBJ2-7
CDR3 DNA: TGTGCCAGCAGTTTCGAGTCCCCAGGACTAGCGCCCCGAACCTACGAGCAGTACTTC
CDR3 protein: CASSFESPGLAPRTYEQYF

V gene: TRBV7-2
D gene: TRBD2
clone size: .
J gene: TRBJ2-4
CDR3 DNA: TGTGCCAGCAGCATAGTAGCGGGGGGGGCCTCTCTAGCCAAAAACATTCAGTACTTC
CDR3 protein: CASSIVAGGASLAKNIQYF

V gene: TRBV10-3
D gene: .
clone size: .
J gene: TRBJ1-2
CDR3 DNA: TGTGCCATCAGTGAGGGGGCAGGGAATGGGGGCTACACCTTC
CDR3 protein: CAISEGAGNGGYTF

V gene: TRBV28
D gene: TRBD1
clone size: .
J gene: TRBJ2-7
CDR3 DNA: TGTGCCAGCAGGCTAAGGGGACAGCATTACGAGCAGTACTTC
CDR3 protein: CASRLRGQHYEQYF

V gene: TRBV5-1
D gene: .
clone size: .
J gene: TRBJ1-2
CDR3 DNA: TGCGCCAGCAGCTTGGTTCAGGGGAGCGGCTACACCTTC
CDR3 protein: CASSLVQGSGYTF

V gene: TRBV5-8
D gene: .
clone size: .
J gene: TRBJ2-7
CDR3 DNA: TGTGCCAGCAGCCTGGGGGCAATTCCCTTCTACGAGCAGTACTTC
CDR3 protein: CASSLGAIPFYEQYF

V gene: TRBV18
D gene: TRBD1
clone size: .
J gene: TRBJ1-1
CDR3 DNA: TGTGCCAGCTCGCCCGCAGGGGGCCTTATGAACACTGAAGCTTTCTTT
CDR3 protein: CASSPAGGLMNTEAFF

V gene: TRBV2
D gene: TRBD2
clone size: once
J gene: TRBJ2-5
CDR3 DNA: TGTGCCAGCAGGAAGGGAGCGGGAGTCCAAGAGACCCAGTACTTC
CDR3 protein: CASRKGAGVQETQYF